The 31 T cell receptor beta chains given below trace back to one sample, sequenced in a study of blood T cell repertoires in COVID-19. Clones were read by immunoSEQ multiplex PCR, and TCRdb kept only the in-frame ones, dropping some. The sample comprises about 24,000 clones, approximately 86% of which are singletons, and 18% rests with the top ten. What was sequenced was peripheral blood. The receptors were sampled from a human donor with acute or convalescent COVID-19. The donor label of this sample is uncertain.

The table lists this clone with a count of one. V is TRBV19 and J is TRBJ2-5; TRBD1 matches 8 bases. CDR3 length equals 16 residues. Germline V gene sequence: CDR1 LNHDA, CDR2 SQIVND (reference sequence). V trimming: 5 bases; J trimming: 4 bases; junction bases outside the gene matches: 12. CDR3 in amino acids: CASSPSRGRQGETQYF. CDR3 DNA sequence: TGTGCCAGTAGTCCCAGCAGGGGGCGGCAAGGAGAGACCCAGTACTTC.

The gene calls are TRBV6-2 or TRBV6-3 and TRBJ1-1; D is ambiguous. V dropped 7 bases and J dropped 2 bases, with 14 bases sitting between them. The CDR3 is 14 residues long. The germline V gene has CDR1 MNHEY and CDR2 SVGEGT. The CDR3 reads CASTPRGRNTEAFF. In nucleotides, the CDR3 is TGTGCCAGCACCCCCAGAGGGCGTAACACTGAAGCTTTCTTT.

This clone was counted between two and nine times. The chain couples TRBV7-9 to TRBJ2-3; perhaps TRBD1 as D (5 bases). V shed 1 base and J shed 5 bases, with 13 bases lying between them. CDR3 length equals 15 residues. CDR1 SEHNR and CDR2 FQNEAQ come from the germline V gene (reference sequence). CDR3 amino acids: CASSLGDSQGDTQYF. As DNA, the CDR3 is TGTGCCAGCAGCTTAGGCGACTCTCAGGGAGATACGCAGTATTTT.

CDR3 DNA sequence: TGTGCCAGCAGTTTAGGAGTCGGTCGGACAGGGGTTCCCAATGAGCAGTTCTTC. Protein: CASSLGVGRTGVPNEQFF. The chain has TRBV27 and TRBJ2-1; 9 nucleotides line up with TRBD1. The CDR3 consists of 18 residues. J was trimmed by 6 bases and V by 2 bases; bases with no gene match: 14. Germline values: CDR1 MNHEY, CDR2 SMNVEV (reference sequence).

The rearrangement joins TRBV7-9 to TRBJ2-1; TRBD2 aligns across 16 bases. CDR3 size: 16 residues. V lost 5 bases and J lost 6; bases outside the gene matches: 4. Germline CDR1 reads SEHNR; CDR2 reads FQNEAQ (reference sequence). CDR3 coding DNA: TGTGCCAGCAGCCCGGGGACTAGCGGGGGGGGCAATGAGCAGTTCTTC. Protein sequence: CASSPGTSGGGNEQFF.

This clone was seen only once. This chain uses TRBV19 with TRBJ1-5; 8 bases line up with TRBD1. The V gene end was trimmed by 7 bases and the J gene end by 4 bases; junction bases not matched to a gene: 9. Germline CDR1 LNHDA, CDR2 SQIVND (reference sequence). This CDR3 is 15 amino acids long. The CDR3 sequence is CASKVSRDRNQPQHF. The CDR3, as DNA: TGTGCCAGTAAAGTTAGCCGGGACAGGAATCAGCCCCAGCATTTT.

Concerning this clone: The same CDR3 is also encoded by other DNA sequences in this sample. The rearrangement joins TRBV5-1 to TRBJ2-1; 12 positions match TRBD2. Germline assignment: CDR1 SGHRS and CDR2 YFSETQ. Trimming removed 4 bases from V and 4 bases from J; junction bases left unmatched: 3. The CDR3 loop spans 15 amino acids. The CDR3 sequence: CASSPLAGGYNEQFF. CDR3 DNA sequence: TGCGCCAGCAGCCCACTAGCGGGAGGTTACAATGAGCAGTTCTTC.

This chain uses TRBV19 with TRBJ2-1, with a tentative D call TRBD1 (6 bases). V lost 4 bases and J 4 bases, leaving 8 bases between the germline ends. In germline, CDR1 is LNHDA, CDR2 SQIVND (reference sequence). The CDR3 length is 13 residues. The CDR3 DNA is TGTGCCAGTAGTACCGGACAGTACAATGAGCAGTTCTTC. The encoded protein is CASSTGQYNEQFF.

V and J are TRBV10-2 and TRBJ2-5; 7 bases are a match to TRBD1. Germline V gene lookup returns CDR1 WSHSY and CDR2 SAAADI. V was clipped by 6 bases and J by 3 bases; unmatched bases: 7. The CDR3 runs to 14 residues. CDR3 in amino acids: CASSPLGTEETQYF. The CDR3 coding sequence is TGCGCCAGCAGCCCACTGGGGACAGAAGAGACCCAGTACTTC.

The V and J genes are TRBV13 and TRBJ1-1; unclear D gene. The CDR3 is made up of 14 amino acids. Trimming removed 1 base at V and 0 bases at J, with 6 bases between. CDR1 is PRHDT and CDR2 is FYEKMQ in the germline V gene (reference sequence). This CDR3 is CASSLVSMNTEAFF. The CDR3 DNA reads TGTGCCAGCAGCTTAGTCAGTATGAACACTGAAGCTTTCTTT.

This chain uses TRBV5-6 with TRBJ1-4; no definite D call. V lost 2 bases and J 4 bases, leaving 9 bases between the germline ends. This CDR3 region has 14 residues. Germline lookup yields CDR1 SGHDT and CDR2 YYEEEE. The CDR3: CASSLRPVNEKLFF. CDR3 nucleotides: TGTGCCAGCAGCTTACGCCCAGTTAATGAAAAACTGTTTTTT.

In this sample, this clone turned up a few times. V usage is TRBV27 and J usage is TRBJ2-2, with D perhaps TRBD2 (5 bases). The CDR3 sequence is 13 residues long. Trimming took 6 bases from V and 6 from J, leaving 11 bases between them. CDR1 is MNHEY, CDR2 SMNVEV, per germline (reference sequence). CDR3 DNA sequence: TGTGCCAGCAGCTGGAGGACCGCCGGGGAGCTGTTTTTT. It encodes CASSWRTAGELFF.

The rearrangement links TRBV1 to TRBJ2-7; TRBD2, as called in the table, went unchecked against the DNA. TRBV1 is tagged as a pseudogene. The CDR3 totals 16 residues. The CDR3 sequence is CTSSHGTSGRVHEQYF. In DNA, the CDR3 is TGCACCAGCAGTCATGGGACTAGCGGGAGGGTCCACGAGCAGTACTTC.

This clone was found once. This chain connects TRBV19 to TRBJ2-7; D may be TRBD2 (6 bases). The V gene's germline CDR1 is LNHDA and CDR2 SQIVND (reference sequence). Trimming took off 5 bases at V and 2 bases at J, with 16 bases between the two ends. The length of the CDR3 is 15 residues. CDR3 loop: CASSPGTGGTYEQYF. The CDR3 bases are TGTGCCAGTAGTCCGGGGACTGGCGGAACCTACGAGCAGTACTTC.

This chain joins TRBV12-1 and TRBJ2-1; the table's TRBD2 call for D was not verified on the DNA. TRBV12-1 is given as a pseudogene. This CDR3 has 17 amino acids. CDR3 sequence (DNA): TGTGCCAGCAGCCTTCCGGCTGGGACTAACACTCGGGGTGAGCAGTTCTTC. Amino acids: CASSLPAGTNTRGEQFF.

The chain recombines TRBV6-2 or TRBV6-3 with TRBJ2-7; possibly TRBD2 for D (5 bases). The CDR3 consists of 12 residues. The germline CDR1 and CDR2 sequences are MNHEY and SVGEGT. V was pared by 5 bases and J by 2 bases, with 7 bases between. The CDR3 protein is CASSRGTYEQYF. The CDR3 region has the DNA TGTGCCAGCAGTCGAGGGACCTACGAGCAGTACTTC.

The chain employs TRBV11-2 and TRBJ1-3, with TRBD1 matching 7 bases. This CDR3 has 16 residues. Germline V CDR1 and CDR2: SGHAT, FQNNGV. Trimming at V came to 5 bases and at J to 1 base, leaving 8 bases not matched to a gene. The CDR3 spells CASSLTGVWSGNTIYF. The CDR3 nucleotides read TGTGCCAGCAGCCTAACAGGGGTATGGTCTGGAAACACCATATATTTT.

The J gene is TRBJ2-2, the V gene TRBV5-1; D gene ambiguous. The CDR3 contains 13 residues. V lost 0 bases and J lost 4, with 4 bases in between. Germline V CDR1 and CDR2: SGHRS, YFSETQ. This CDR3 is CASSLGGTGELFF. CDR3 in DNA: TGCGCCAGCAGCTTGGGAGGCACCGGGGAGCTGTTTTTT.

V gene TRBV29-1 combines with J gene TRBJ1-1; 7 bases agree with TRBD1. Germline V gene lookup returns CDR1 SQVTM and CDR2 ANQGSEA. CDR3 length: 13 residues. Unmatched junction bases numbered 4, after V lost 5 bases and J lost 1 base. The CDR3 protein is CSVLRQGNTEAFF. The CDR3 DNA is TGCAGCGTTCTAAGACAGGGGAACACTGAAGCTTTCTTT.

The rearrangement uses TRBV18 and TRBJ2-2, with D tentatively TRBD2 (6 bases). Deletions cut 3 bases from V and 7 bases from J, with 9 bases between. The CDR3 totals 13 residues. CDR1 and CDR2 (germline): KGHSH, LQKENI. This CDR3 is CASSPEGGGELFF. CDR3 DNA sequence: TGTGCCAGCTCACCGGAGGGAGGCGGGGAGCTGTTTTTT.

This chain uses TRBV2 with TRBJ1-4; D perhaps matches TRBD1 (6 bases). The CDR3 length is 14 residues. Trimming shortened V by 11 bases and J by 3 bases, and 16 bases separated the two germline ends. In germline, CDR1 is SNHLY, CDR2 FYNNEI. CDR3 sequence (DNA): TGTGCCGGGTACCGGGACATCTCTAATGAAAAACTGTTTTTT. Residues: CAGYRDISNEKLFF.

The J gene is TRBJ2-1, the V gene TRBV19; D may be TRBD1 (5 bases). The CDR3 loop spans 11 amino acids. CDR1 LNHDA and CDR2 SQIVND come from the germline V gene (reference sequence). Trimming took 11 bases from V and 7 from J, leaving 12 bases between them. The CDR3: CAAQGVNEQFF. The CDR3 nucleotides read TGTGCCGCGCAAGGGGTGAATGAGCAGTTCTTC.

The chain couples TRBV15 to TRBJ1-5; D gene ambiguous. The V end was cut by 3 bases, the J end by 7 bases, with 16 bases between. Germline V gene sequence: CDR1 LNHNV, CDR2 YYDKDF (reference sequence). CDR3 length: 15 residues. CDR3 protein: CATSRAGSLDQPQHF. CDR3 bases: TGTGCCACCAGCAGGGCCGGGTCTCTCGACCAGCCCCAGCATTTT.

This clone was seen just once. The rearrangement uses TRBV5-8 and TRBJ2-2; unclear D gene. With 2 bases removed from V and 5 bases from J, the gap between germline ends came to 10 bases. The CDR3 spans 14 residues. CDR1 and CDR2 (germline): SGHTS, YDEGEE. The CDR3, as DNA: TGTGCCAGCAGCTTCAGACAACCAACCGGGGAGCTGTTTTTT. Translating it yields CASSFRQPTGELFF.

This chain joins TRBV6-6 and TRBJ2-5; 7 bases are shared with TRBD2. Germline V gene sequence: CDR1 MNHNY, CDR2 SVGAGI (reference sequence). CDR3 size: 14 residues. The J segment lost 3 bases and the V segment lost 5 bases, leaving 6 bases of the junction unmatched. The CDR3 region is CASSHLSGEETQYF. CDR3 nucleotide sequence: TGTGCCAGCAGTCACTTAAGCGGGGAAGAGACCCAGTACTTC.

The rearrangement uses TRBV3-1 (or the pseudogene TRBV3-2) and TRBJ2-3; 7 bases map to TRBD2. Germline V gene data show CDR1 as LGHDT and CDR2 as YNNKEL (reference sequence). The V segment lost 3 bases and the J segment 4 bases; nucleotides outside the gene matches: 7. CDR3 length: 15 amino acids. CDR3 nucleotides: TGTGCCAGCAGCCAGTCGGCTAGCGGAGCAGATACGCAGTATTTT. Translated, it gives CASSQSASGADTQYF.

V gene TRBV19 combines with J gene TRBJ1-1; the match to TRBD1 covers 7 bases. After removal of 7 bases from V and 8 bases from J, the junction contained 4 bases not matched to a gene. This CDR3 comprises 11 residues. CDR1 is LNHDA, CDR2 SQIVND, per germline (reference sequence). The DNA for the CDR3 is TGTGCCAGTATGAACAGGGGCGAAGCTTTCTTT. Its translation: CASMNRGEAFF.

This clone was seen only once. The gene calls are TRBV10-1 and TRBJ2-3; D is unclear. The CDR3 runs to 12 residues. Trimming cost V 3 bases and J 5 bases, with 6 bases left between them. Germline V gene data show CDR1 as WNHNN and CDR2 as SYGVQD (reference sequence). Here the CDR3 DNA reads TGCGCCAGCAGTGAAACACGAGATACGCAGTATTTT. This encodes CASSETRDTQYF.

CDR3 bases: TGTGCCAGCAGCCCTTCTAGCGGTCCCTACAATGAGCAGTTCTTC. Protein: CASSPSSGPYNEQFF. The V and J genes are TRBV7-3 and TRBJ2-1, with 7 bases identical to TRBD2. This CDR3 region has 15 residues. J lost 2 bases, V lost 5 bases, and 6 bases had no gene match. The germline V gene has CDR1 SGHTA and CDR2 FQGTGA.

The V call is TRBV9, the J call TRBJ1-1, with 8 bases aligning to TRBD1. Per the germline V gene, CDR1 is SGDLS and CDR2 is YYNGEE. V was pared by 3 bases and J by 4 bases, with 5 bases of the junction left unmatched. The CDR3 has 14 amino acids. CDR3 sequence (DNA): TGTGCCAGCAGCGCCACTGACAGGGGCACTGAAGCTTTCTTT. Translation gives CASSATDRGTEAFF.

This chain connects TRBV29-1 to TRBJ2-7; 9 bases line up with TRBD2. The V gene's germline CDR1 is SQVTM and CDR2 ANQGSEA. The J segment lost 4 bases and the V segment lost 3 bases, leaving 13 bases of the junction unmatched. CDR3 length: 16 amino acids. Here the CDR3 reads CSVEGPLAGKGYEQYF. The CDR3 coding sequence is TGCAGCGTTGAGGGCCCCCTAGCGGGAAAGGGATACGAGCAGTACTTC.